This T cell receptor beta chain comes out of a study of T-cell reconstitution after alpha-beta-depleted transplantation in children. The germline V gene has CDR1 SQVTM and CDR2 ANQGSEA. The CDR3 length is 12 residues. The V end lost 4 bases, the J end lost 5 bases, and 12 bases lay between the germline ends. During its preparation, the TCRbeta library received unique molecular identifiers. One entry per CDR3 protein results from TCRdb running MiXCR on the PCR reads. The repertoire holds approximately 510,000 distinct CDR3 sequences, approximately 16% seen once, with 3.3% in the top ten. This chain connects TRBV29-1 to TRBJ2-7; D is ambiguous. The origin of this receptor is a human donor who donated a stem cell graft to a child with acute lymphoblastic leukemia. This specimen was PBMCs from the stem cell graft donor, taken from the stem cell graft. The CDR3 region has the DNA TGCAGCGTTGGTCCCCCCGGTAACGAGCAGTACTTC. As protein: CSVGPPGNEQYF.